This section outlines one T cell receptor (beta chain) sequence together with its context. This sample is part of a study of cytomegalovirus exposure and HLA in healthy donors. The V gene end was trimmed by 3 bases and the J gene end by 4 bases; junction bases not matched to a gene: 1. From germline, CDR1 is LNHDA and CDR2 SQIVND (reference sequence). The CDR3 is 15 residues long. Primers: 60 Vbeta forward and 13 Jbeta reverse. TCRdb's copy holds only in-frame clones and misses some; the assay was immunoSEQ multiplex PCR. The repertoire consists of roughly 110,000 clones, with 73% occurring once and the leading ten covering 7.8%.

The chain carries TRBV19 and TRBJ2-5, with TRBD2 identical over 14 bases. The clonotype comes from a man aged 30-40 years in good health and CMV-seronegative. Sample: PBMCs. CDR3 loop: CASSIGTSGRETQYF. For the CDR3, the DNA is TGTGCCAGTAGTATCGGGACTAGCGGGAGAGAGACCCAGTACTTC.